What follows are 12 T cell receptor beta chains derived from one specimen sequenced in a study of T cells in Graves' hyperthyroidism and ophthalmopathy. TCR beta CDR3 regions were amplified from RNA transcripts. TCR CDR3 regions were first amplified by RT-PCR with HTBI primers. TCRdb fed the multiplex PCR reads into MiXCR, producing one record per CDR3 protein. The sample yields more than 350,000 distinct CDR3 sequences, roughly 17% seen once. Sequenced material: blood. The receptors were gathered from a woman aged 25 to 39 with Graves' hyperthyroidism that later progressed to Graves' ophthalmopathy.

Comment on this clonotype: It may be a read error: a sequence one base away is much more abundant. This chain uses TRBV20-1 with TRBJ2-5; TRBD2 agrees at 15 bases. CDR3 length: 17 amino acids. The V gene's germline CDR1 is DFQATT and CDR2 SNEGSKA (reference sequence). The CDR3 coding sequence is TGCAGTGCGCCATGGACTAGCGGGAGGGCTGCAGGAGAGACCCAGTCCTTC. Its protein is CSAPWTSGRAAGETQSF.

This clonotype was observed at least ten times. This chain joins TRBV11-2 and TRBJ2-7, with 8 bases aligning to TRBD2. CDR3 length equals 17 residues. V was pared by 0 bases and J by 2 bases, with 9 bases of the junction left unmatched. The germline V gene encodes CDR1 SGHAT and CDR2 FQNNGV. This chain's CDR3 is CASSLDGGSGSTYEQYF. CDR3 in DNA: TGTGCCAGCAGCTTAGATGGGGGCAGCGGGAGTACCTACGAGCAGTACTTC.

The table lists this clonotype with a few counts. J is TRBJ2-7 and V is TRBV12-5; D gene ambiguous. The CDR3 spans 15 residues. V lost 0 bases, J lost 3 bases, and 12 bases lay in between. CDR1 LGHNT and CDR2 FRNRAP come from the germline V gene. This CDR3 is CASGLVPPTIYEQYF. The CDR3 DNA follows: TGTGCTAGTGGTTTGGTACCCCCTACTATCTACGAGCAGTACTTC.

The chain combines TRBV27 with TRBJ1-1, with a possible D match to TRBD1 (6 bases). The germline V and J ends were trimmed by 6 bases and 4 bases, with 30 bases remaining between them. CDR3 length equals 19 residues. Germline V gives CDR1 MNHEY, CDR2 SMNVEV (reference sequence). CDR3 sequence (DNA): TGTGCCAGCAGCTTTACGATCCACCGGGGGGGGGCAGTGGGCACTGAAGCTTTCTTT. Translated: CASSFTIHRGGAVGTEAFF.

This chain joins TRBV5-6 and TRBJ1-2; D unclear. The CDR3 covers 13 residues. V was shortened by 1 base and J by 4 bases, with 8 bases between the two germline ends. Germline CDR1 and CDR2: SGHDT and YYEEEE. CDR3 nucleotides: TGTGCCAGCAGCTTGAGTGAATTCTATGGCTACACCTTC. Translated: CASSLSEFYGYTF. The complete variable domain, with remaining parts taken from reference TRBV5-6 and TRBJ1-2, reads DAGVTQSPTHLIKTRGQQVTLRCSPKSGHDTVSWYQQALGQGPQFIFQYYEEEERQRGNFPDRFSGHQFPNYSSELNVNALLLGDSALYLCASSLSEFYGYTFGSGTRLTVV.

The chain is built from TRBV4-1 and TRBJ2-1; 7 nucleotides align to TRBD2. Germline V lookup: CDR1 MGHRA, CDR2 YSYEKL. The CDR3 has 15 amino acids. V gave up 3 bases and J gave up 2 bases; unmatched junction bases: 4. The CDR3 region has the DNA TGCGCCAGCAGCCAGCTAGCGGAAGCCTACAATGAGCAGTTCTTC. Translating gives CASSQLAEAYNEQFF.

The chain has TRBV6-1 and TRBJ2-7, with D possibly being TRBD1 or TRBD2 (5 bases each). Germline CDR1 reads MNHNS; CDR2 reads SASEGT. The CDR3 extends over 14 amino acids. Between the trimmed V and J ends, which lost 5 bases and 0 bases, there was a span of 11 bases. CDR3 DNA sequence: TGTGCCAGCAGTCCCCGAGGGACCTCCTACGAGCAGTACTTC. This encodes CASSPRGTSYEQYF.

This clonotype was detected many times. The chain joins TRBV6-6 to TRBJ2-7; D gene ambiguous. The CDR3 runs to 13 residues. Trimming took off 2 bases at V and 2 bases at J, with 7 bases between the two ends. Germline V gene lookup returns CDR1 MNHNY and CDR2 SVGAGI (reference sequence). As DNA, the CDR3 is TGTGCCAGCAGTTACGGTTTAACCTACGAGCAGTACTTC. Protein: CASSYGLTYEQYF.

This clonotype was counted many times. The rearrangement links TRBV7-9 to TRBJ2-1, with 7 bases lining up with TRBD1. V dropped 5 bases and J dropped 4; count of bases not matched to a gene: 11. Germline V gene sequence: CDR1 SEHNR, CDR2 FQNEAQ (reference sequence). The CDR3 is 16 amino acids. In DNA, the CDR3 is TGTGCCAGCAGCGCGAGACAGGGCCGGAGTTACAATGAGCAGTTCTTC. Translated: CASSARQGRSYNEQFF.

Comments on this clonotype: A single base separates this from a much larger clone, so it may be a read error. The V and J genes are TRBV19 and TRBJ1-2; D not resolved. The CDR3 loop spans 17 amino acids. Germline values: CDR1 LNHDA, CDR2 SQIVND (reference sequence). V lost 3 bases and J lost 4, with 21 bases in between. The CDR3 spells CASSIVAEASPSYGYTF. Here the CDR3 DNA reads TGTGCCAGTAGTATTGTGGCAGAAGCATCGCCTAGCTATGGCTACACCTTC.

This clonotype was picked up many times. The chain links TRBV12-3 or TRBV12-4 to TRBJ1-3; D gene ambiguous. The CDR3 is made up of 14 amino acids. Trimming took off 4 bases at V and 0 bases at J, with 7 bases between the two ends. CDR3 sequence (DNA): TGTGCCAGCAGTTGGTCGGTCTCTGGAAACACCATATATTTT. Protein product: CASSWSVSGNTIYF.

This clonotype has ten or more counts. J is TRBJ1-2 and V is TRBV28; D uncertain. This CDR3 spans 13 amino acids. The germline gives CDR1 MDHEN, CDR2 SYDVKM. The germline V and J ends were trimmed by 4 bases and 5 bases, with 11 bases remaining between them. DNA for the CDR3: TGTGCCAGCAGTTCCGCTCCCTTTTATGGCTACACCTTC. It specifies CASSSAPFYGYTF.